This T cell receptor (beta chain) stems from a study of blood T cell repertoires in COVID-19. As for the study in general: There were acute and convalescent COVID-19 samples, and they came from the United States, Italy and Spain. T cells, B-cell-depleted T cells, or PBMCs provided the cDNA or gDNA that served as material.

This CDR3 has 17 residues. V lost 1 base, J lost 9 bases, and 19 bases lay in between. Germline CDR1 SGHAT, CDR2 FQNNGV. This clone is a singleton in its sample. As handled by the study authors: Estimation of nucleated cell counts relied on the amplification of reference gene primers. Profiled with immunoSEQ multiplex PCR; TCRdb holds only in-frame clones, not every one. D and trimming come from the DNA, and the V and J calls and clone size come from that table. The repertoire holds hundreds of thousands of clones, around 86% seen once, with approximately 1.5% in the top ten. This rearrangement joins TRBV11-2 to TRBJ1-6, with D possibly TRBD1 on 5 matching bases. This TCR derives from a woman aged 25 to 45 with active or convalescent COVID-19. Material: peripheral blood. In nucleotides, the CDR3 is TGTGCCAGCAGCTTAGGTTCAAGGGGATCCCTGGGTTCACCCCTCCACTTT. The encoded protein is CASSLGSRGSLGSPLHF.